Following are 26 T cell receptor beta chains from one sample sequenced in a study of tissue T cells after allogeneic stem cell transplantation. The method was immunoSEQ multiplex PCR; TCRdb's version includes in-frame clones alone and lacks a portion of them. The table includes more than 4,500 clones, 45% to 55% detected once. Time point meaning: mouse harvest day 14 after allogeneic transplant. The graft held 10^6 splenic CD5+ T cells and 10^7 T-cell-depleted bone marrow cells. Sequenced material: gut tissue. All receptors derive from a female BALB/c mouse given C57BL/6 T cells with graft-versus-host disease after an allogeneic hematopoietic cell transplant.

Regarding this clone: Germline and genes: mouse. This CDR3 reads CASSPPGQYTEVFF. Incomplete CDR3 DNA: TGTGCCAGCAGTCCGCCGGGACAGTACACAGAAGTCTTC. The chain couples TRBV26 to TRBJ1-1; 7 positions agree with TRBD1. The missing CDR3 end, 1 residue past where the read stops, is filled in from the germline J gene. The germline V gene encodes CDR1 KGHPV and CDR2 FQNQEV (reference sequence). This CDR3 comprises 14 residues. V trimming: 4 bases; J trimming: 3 bases; junction bases outside the gene matches: 5. The whole variable domain, remainder taken from reference TRBV26 and TRBJ1-1, is NSKVIQTPRYLVKGQGQKAKMRCIPEKGHPVVFWYQQNKNNEFKFLINFQNQEVLQQIDMTEKRFSAECPSNSPCSLEIQSSEAGDSALYLCASSPPGQYTEVFFGKGTRLTVV.

Worth noting for this clone: These gene names are mouse names. The read terminates 1 residue before the CDR3 end, so the remaining end is supplied by the germline J gene. The chain links TRBV5 to TRBJ1-6; 7 nucleotides line up with TRBD1. TRBJ1-6 counts as an open reading frame of uncertain function. CDR1 and CDR2 from the germline V gene are LGHNA and YNLKQL (reference sequence). This CDR3 has 16 residues. With 1 base clipped from V and 2 bases from J, the junction kept 2 bases outside the gene matches. The sequenced part of the CDR3 DNA is TGTGCCAGCAGCCAAGGGCAGGGGGCCTATAATTCGCCCCTCTAC. Its translation: CASSQGQGAYNSPLY. The entire CDR3 protein is CASSQGQGAYNSPLYF.

Comments on this clone: The genes and germline here are from mouse. The CDR3 is cut off 1 residue early in the read; its end comes from the germline J gene. The chain combines TRBV12-1 with TRBJ2-1, with TRBD2 identical over 7 bases. V was pared by 0 bases and J by 5 bases, with 6 bases of the junction left unmatched. Germline V lookup: CDR1 SGHSN, CDR2 HYEKVE. The CDR3 totals 15 residues. Here the CDR3 reads CASSLDGGFDAEQFF. The DNA read from the CDR3 is TGTGCCAGCTCTCTCGATGGGGGGTTCGATGCTGAGCAGTTC. The complete variable domain, with remaining parts taken from reference TRBV12-1 and TRBJ2-1, reads DSGVVQSPRHIIKEKGGRSVLTCIPISGHSNVVWYQQTLGKELKFLIQHYEKVERDKGFLPSRFSVQQFDDYHSEMNMSALELEDSAMYFCASSLDGGFDAEQFFGPGTRLTVL.

With respect to this clone: The listed genes are named as in mouse. The read halts 1 residue ahead of the CDR3 end, with the missing end drawn from the germline J gene. This chain uses TRBV20 with TRBJ1-3; no firm D call. Trimming shortened V by 1 base and J by 0 bases, and 7 bases separated the two germline ends. In germline, CDR1 is GFQATS, CDR2 STVNSAI. This CDR3 spans 14 amino acids. The CDR3: CGARATISGNTLYF. The CDR3 bases that were read are TGTGGTGCTAGGGCGACAATTTCTGGAAATACGCTCTAT.

Worth noting for this clone: The genes and germline here are from mouse. Read coverage stops 1 residue before the CDR3 terminus; the germline J gene supplies the remainder. V usage is TRBV26 and J usage is TRBJ2-5; TRBD1 matches at 7 bases. Germline CDR1 reads KGHPV; CDR2 reads FQNQEV (reference sequence). Unmatched junction bases numbered 3, after V lost 4 bases and J lost 5 bases. The CDR3 is 13 amino acids. The CDR3 bases that were read are TGTGCCAGCAGTCGACAGGGAGGAGACACCCAGTAC. Its protein product is CASSRQGGDTQY. The entire CDR3 protein reads CASSRQGGDTQYF.

This clone has more than one count but fewer than ten. Gene names and germline refer to mouse. The sequence runs out 1 residue before the end of the CDR3; the remainder is reconstructed from the germline J gene. V is TRBV2 and J is TRBJ1-4, with a tentative D call TRBD1 (5 bases). Trimming left V 0 bases short and J 2 bases short, with 7 bases between. Germline V lookup: CDR1 LGHNA, CDR2 YSYQKL. CDR3 size: 15 residues. CDR3 DNA (partial): TGTGCCAGCAGCCAAGAGGGGGGATCCAACGAAAGATTATTT. This encodes CASSQEGGSNERLF. The whole CDR3 region reads CASSQEGGSNERLFF.

With regard to this clone: Germline and genes here are mouse. The DNA ends 1 residue before the CDR3 does, and the rest of the CDR3 is filled in from the germline J gene. V gene TRBV24 combines with J gene TRBJ2-1; TRBD2 aligns across 12 bases. Trimming removed 0 bases from V and 4 bases from J; junction bases left unmatched: 7. The length of the CDR3 is 18 residues. CDR1 KGHTA and CDR2 FRNEEI come from the germline V gene. The sequenced part of the CDR3 DNA is TGTGCCAGCAGTCTGTATGAGGGACTGGGGGGCCCTTATGCTGAGCAGTTC. Translated: CASSLYEGLGGPYAEQF. The CDR3 reads in full as CASSLYEGLGGPYAEQFF.

On this clone itself: Gene and germline names: mouse. The read finishes 1 residue shy of the CDR3 end, and the germline J gene is used to complete it. The gene calls are TRBV20 and TRBJ2-4; D is perhaps TRBD2 (6 bases). CDR1 is GFQATS, CDR2 STVNSAI, per germline. V lost 0 bases and J lost 0, with 7 bases in between. The CDR3 spans 14 residues. CDR3 DNA (partial): TGTGGTGCTAGGGAGACTGGCAGTCAAAACACCTTGTAC. Residues: CGARETGSQNTLY. In full, the CDR3 reads CGARETGSQNTLYF.

Sample share makes this clone medium-sized. The listed genes are named as in mouse. The read halts 1 residue ahead of the CDR3 end, with the missing end drawn from the germline J gene. V and J are TRBV29 and TRBJ2-1, with TRBD1 matching 10 bases. Germline CDR1 MSHET, CDR2 SYDVDS. The CDR3 is made up of 14 amino acids. After removal of 6 bases from V and 7 bases from J, the junction contained 6 bases not matched to a gene. The sequenced CDR3 bases are TGTGCTAGCAGCACCGGGACAGGGGTGGCTGAGCAGTTC. This encodes CASSTGTGVAEQF. The whole CDR3 reads CASSTGTGVAEQFF.

This clone was seen a few times. Germline and genes here are mouse. The read halts 1 residue ahead of the CDR3 end, with the missing end drawn from the germline J gene. V and J are TRBV14 and TRBJ1-2; D unresolved. V shed 1 base and J shed 0 bases, with 7 bases lying between them. This CDR3 contains 14 residues. Germline CDR1 SGHDT, CDR2 FRDEAV. Partial CDR3 DNA: TGTGCCAGCAGTTTCCGCAGTGCAAACTCCGACTACACC. Amino acid sequence: CASSFRSANSDYT. The CDR3 in its entirety is CASSFRSANSDYTF.

To note about this clone: Gene names refer to mouse genes. The CDR3 goes on 1 residue after the read ends, and that part is filled in from the germline J gene. The chain carries TRBV3 and TRBJ2-7; tentative D call: TRBD2 (7 bases). This CDR3 region has 13 residues. The ends were cut back, 1 base at V and 6 bases at J, with 10 bases in the middle. Germline assignment: CDR1 SNHLY and CDR2 FYNGKV (reference sequence). The sequenced part of the CDR3 DNA is TGTGCCAGCAGCTTAGGCGGGGGGCTTGAACAGTAC. Encoded protein: CASSLGGGLEQY. The complete CDR3 reads CASSLGGGLEQYF.

This clone was seen a handful of times. The gene names given are mouse names. The observed sequence ends 1 residue before the CDR3 terminus, with the missing tail filled in from the germline J gene. This chain joins TRBV12-1 and TRBJ2-7; D remains ambiguous. The V and J ends lost 4 bases and 0 bases respectively, with 12 bases between them. The germline CDR1 and CDR2 sequences are SGHSN and HYEKVE. This CDR3 contains 14 residues. CDR3 DNA, as far as it was read: TGTGCCAGCTCCCTTGGCACCCACTCCTATGAACAGTAC. Translated, it gives CASSLGTHSYEQY. The entire CDR3 protein reads CASSLGTHSYEQYF.

With respect to this clone: The germline and genes are mouse ones. The read halts 1 residue ahead of the CDR3 end, with the missing end drawn from the germline J gene. The chain recombines TRBV4 with TRBJ2-7; D is unresolved. Germline loops: CDR1 LGHDT, CDR2 YNNKQL (reference sequence). The length of the CDR3 is 10 residues. The V end was cut by 4 bases, the J end by 4 bases, with 2 bases between. The CDR3 DNA, read in part, is TGTGCCAGCAGCTTTTATGAACAGTAC. It codes for CASSFYEQY. The whole CDR3 reads CASSFYEQYF.

A remark on this clone: Here the gene names and germline are mouse. The DNA ends 1 residue before the CDR3 does, and the rest of the CDR3 is filled in from the germline J gene. The gene calls are TRBV13-1 and TRBJ2-5; TRBD2 matches at 12 bases. This CDR3 is 15 amino acids long. Germline CDR1 and CDR2: NSHNY and SYGAGN. The ends lost 5 bases at V and 3 bases at J; junction bases unmatched: 4. CDR3 DNA, as far as it was read: TGTGCCAGCAGCTCCGGACTGGGGGGGCAAGACACCCAGTAC. This translates into CASSSGLGGQDTQY. The whole CDR3 is CASSSGLGGQDTQYF.

This clone has only one observation. Mouse names are used for the genes. The read stops 1 residue short of the end of the CDR3; the missing end is completed from the germline J gene. The chain combines TRBV1 with TRBJ2-7; D possibly matches TRBD1 or TRBD2 (6 bases each). CDR1 NSQYPW and CDR2 LRSPGD come from the germline V gene (reference sequence). The CDR3 covers 16 residues. Trimming left V 0 bases short and J 0 bases short, with 12 bases between. The part of the CDR3 DNA that was read is TGCACCTGCAGTGCAGATTTGGGGGCCAGCTCCTATGAACAGTAC. It specifies CTCSADLGASSYEQY. Given in full, the CDR3 is CTCSADLGASSYEQYF.

A word on this clone: Germline and genes: mouse. Coverage ceases 1 residue before the CDR3 finishes, and the germline J gene fills in the end. V gene TRBV4 combines with J gene TRBJ2-1; the match to TRBD2 covers 7 bases. Looked up from germline, CDR1 is LGHDT and CDR2 is YNNKQL (reference sequence). CDR3 length: 15 amino acids. Unmatched junction bases numbered 4, after V lost 4 bases and J lost 1 base. CDR3 bases read: TGTGCCAGCAGCTCTTACTGGGGAAACTATGCTGAGCAGTTC. Protein: CASSSYWGNYAEQF. The complete CDR3 sequence is CASSSYWGNYAEQFF.

Notes on this clone: The gene symbols are mouse symbols. The read is 1 residue too short to cover the CDR3 end, so that end is filled in from the germline J gene. The V gene is TRBV13-2, the J gene TRBJ1-2; D not resolved. The CDR3 is 11 residues long. V gave up 5 bases and J gave up 1 base, with 3 bases separating them. Germline V CDR1 and CDR2: NNHNN, SYGAGS (reference sequence). The sequenced part of the CDR3 DNA is TGTGCCAGCGGGCAAAACTCCGACTACACC. This sequence encodes CASGQNSDYT. The CDR3 in its entirety is CASGQNSDYTF.

As concerns this clone: Any gene name here is a mouse gene name. The CDR3 goes on 1 residue after the read ends, and that part is filled in from the germline J gene. V is TRBV26 and J is TRBJ2-4, with D tentatively TRBD1 (5 bases). This CDR3 region has 16 residues. V lost 4 bases and J 0 bases, leaving 14 bases between the germline ends. From germline, CDR1 is KGHPV and CDR2 FQNQEV (reference sequence). The CDR3 spells CASSPVKGRSQNTLYF. The DNA read from the CDR3 is TGTGCCAGCAGTCCGGTAAAGGGGAGGAGTCAAAACACCTTGTAC.

A word on this clone: Mouse gene names apply. The read halts 1 residue ahead of the CDR3 end, with the missing end drawn from the germline J gene. The chain carries TRBV31 and TRBJ1-4; TRBD1 might be the D (6 bases). The V gene's germline CDR1 is GKSSPN and CDR2 SITVG. CDR3 length: 12 amino acids. Trimming left V 4 bases short and J 4 bases short, with 7 bases between. Incomplete CDR3 DNA: TGTGCCTGGACAGGGGTCAACGAAAGATTATTT. It translates to CAWTGVNERLF. Given in full, the CDR3 is CAWTGVNERLFF.

With respect to this clone: The gene names here belong to mouse. The CDR3 extends 1 residue past the end of the read, so its final part is completed from the germline J gene. The chain couples TRBV4 to TRBJ2-3; D possibly corresponds to TRBD2 (6 bases). V lost 4 bases, J lost 0 bases, and 11 bases lay in between. CDR3 length equals 15 residues. CDR1 is LGHDT and CDR2 is YNNKQL in the germline V gene (reference sequence). The CDR3: CASSSLGSSAETLYF. The CDR3 DNA, read in part, is TGTGCCAGCAGCTCTCTGGGGTCTAGTGCAGAAACGCTGTAT.

In its sample, this clone was seen a few times. The gene symbols are mouse symbols. The read is 1 residue too short to cover the CDR3 end, so that end is filled in from the germline J gene. This sequence joins TRBV16 and TRBJ2-7, with 10 bases aligning to TRBD2. Germline-derived CDR1 and CDR2 are SGHSA and FRNQAP. The J segment lost 0 bases and the V segment lost 5 bases, leaving 1 base of the junction unmatched. The CDR3 covers 14 residues. The CDR3 here is CASSGTGVSYEQYF. The CDR3 DNA, read in part, is TGTGCAAGCAGCGGGACTGGGGTCTCCTATGAACAGTAC.

Notes on this clone: The gene names here belong to mouse. Sequencing ends 1 residue short of the CDR3 end; the germline J gene provides the rest. J is TRBJ1-1 and V is TRBV26, with unresolved D. V was cut by 3 bases and J by 2 bases, with 4 bases left in between. This CDR3 region has 12 residues. Germline V gives CDR1 KGHPV, CDR2 FQNQEV (reference sequence). CDR3: CASSLINTEVFF. The DNA read from the CDR3 is TGTGCCAGCAGTCTAATCAACACAGAAGTCTTC.

This clone is large within its sample. The listed genes are named as in mouse. Read sequence stops 1 residue before the CDR3 end, and the germline J gene provides the missing end. This chain links TRBV26 with TRBJ1-5; a weak D match, TRBD1 (5 bases). The CDR3 spans 16 residues. Looked up from germline, CDR1 is KGHPV and CDR2 is FQNQEV (reference sequence). V dropped 1 base and J dropped 1 base, with 11 bases sitting between them. CDR3 bases read: TGTGCCAGCAGTCTGTGGGGGAAAGGGAACAACCAGGCTCCGCTT. Its protein product is CASSLWGKGNNQAPL. The CDR3 reads in full as CASSLWGKGNNQAPLF.

About this clone: Gene names are the mouse ones. CDR3 bases read: TGTGCCAGCTCTCTCGAGACAGAAAACACCGGGCAGCTCTAC. It codes for CASSLETENTGQLY. The CDR3 reads in full as CASSLETENTGQLYF. This chain uses TRBV12-2 with TRBJ2-2; TRBD1 is a possible D gene (5 bases). Coverage ceases 1 residue before the CDR3 finishes, and the germline J gene fills in the end. Germline V gene data show CDR1 as SGHLS and CDR2 as HYDKME. Trimming took 0 bases from V and 1 from J, leaving 8 bases between them. CDR3 length: 15 residues.

Worth noting for this clone: Gene names are the mouse ones. The read terminates 1 residue ahead of where the CDR3 ends, so the germline J gene completes it. The rearrangement links TRBV26 to TRBJ1-6, with D maybe TRBD1 (6 bases). TRBJ1-6 is given ORF status, its function remaining uncertain. Germline lookup yields CDR1 KGHPV and CDR2 FQNQEV (reference sequence). The CDR3 contains 14 residues. Trimming left V 6 bases short and J 4 bases short, with 10 bases between. CDR3 amino acids: CASSPDRYNSPLYF. CDR3 bases read: TGTGCCAGCAGCCCGGACAGATATAATTCGCCCCTCTAC.

Comments on this clone: The gene symbols are mouse symbols. Sequencing ends 1 residue short of the CDR3 end; the germline J gene provides the rest. This rearrangement joins TRBV16 to TRBJ2-7, with D perhaps matching TRBD1 (6 bases). The CDR3 length is 13 residues. The germline V and J ends were trimmed by 1 base and 4 bases, with 8 bases remaining between them. Germline V gives CDR1 SGHSA, CDR2 FRNQAP. The covered CDR3 bases are TGTGCAAGCAGCTTAGTCCAGGGGTATGAACAGTAC. Translation: CASSLVQGYEQY. The entire CDR3 is CASSLVQGYEQYF. Filled out from reference TRBV16 and TRBJ2-7, the complete variable domain reads NAGVIQTPRHKVTGKGQEATLWCEPISGHSAVFWYRQTIVQGLEFLTYFRNQAPIDDSGMPKERFSAQMPNQSHSTLKIQSTQPQDSAVYLCASSLVQGYEQYFGPGTRLTVL.